These 17 T cell receptor beta chains share one sample of origin, sequenced in a study of patients and donors after allogeneic stem cell transplantation. One entry per CDR3 protein, called by TCRdb with MiXCR from the RT-PCR reads. The sample lists more than 9,000 distinct CDR3 sequences; less than 25% were seen once. Sequenced sample: blood, either unsorted or a sorted T cell fraction (not recorded which). Every receptor here comes from a human donor who was either an allogeneic HSCT recipient or a stem cell or donor lymphocyte infusion donor (not recorded which). It is not recorded whose cells these are; they may come from a transplant donor.

This clonotype was detected many times. V gene TRBV5-1 combines with J gene TRBJ1-1; D unresolved. Germline CDR1 is SGHRS and CDR2 is YFSETQ. The germline V and J ends were trimmed by 2 bases and 6 bases, with 5 bases remaining between them. The CDR3 spans 11 residues. CDR3 bases: TGCGCCAGCAGCTTAGATTCTGAAGCTTTCTTT. Encoded protein: CASSLDSEAFF. Drawing the rest from reference TRBV5-1 and TRBJ1-1, the complete variable domain is KAGVTQTPRYLIKTRGQQVTLSCSPISGHRSVSWYQQTPGQGLQFLFEYFSETQRNKGNFPGRFSGRQFSNSRSEMNVSTLELGDSALYLCASSLDSEAFFGQGTRLTVV.

The chain joins TRBV20-1 to TRBJ2-7; a weak D match, TRBD2 (6 bases). V was pared by 6 bases and J by 6 bases, with 21 bases between. Per the germline V gene, CDR1 is DFQATT and CDR2 is SNEGSKA (reference sequence). The CDR3 covers 14 residues. For the CDR3, the DNA is TGCAGTGCGGGGGTGGGAGGATGGATAGCCGAGCAGTACTTC. As protein: CSAGVGGWIAEQYF.

The chain recombines TRBV7-8 with TRBJ1-2; no reliable D call. Trimming pared 2 bases from V and 0 bases from J, leaving 16 bases between. The CDR3 extends over 17 amino acids. Germline assignment: CDR1 SGHVS and CDR2 FQNEAQ. The CDR3 spells CASSLWATKVSNYGYTF. In DNA form, the CDR3 reads TGTGCCAGCAGCTTATGGGCCACCAAAGTTTCTAACTATGGCTACACCTTC.

This clonotype came up many times. The rearrangement uses TRBV7-3 and TRBJ2-2; D remains unclear. CDR1 SGHTA and CDR2 FQGTGA come from the germline V gene. The CDR3 contains 17 residues. Trimming left V 4 bases short and J 0 bases short, with 15 bases between. CDR3 protein: CASSSQPINANTGELFF. In nucleotides, the CDR3 is TGTGCCAGCAGCTCCCAACCTATAAACGCGAACACCGGGGAGCTGTTTTTT.

This clonotype came up a few times. The V and J genes are TRBV3-1 and TRBJ1-2; 9 bases are a match to TRBD1. The CDR3 sequence is 14 residues long. Looked up from germline, CDR1 is LGHDT and CDR2 is YNNKEL (reference sequence). Trimming cost V 6 bases and J 8 bases; bases outside gene matches: 10. The CDR3 DNA is TGTGCCAGCAGAACCGGGACAGGGTACGTCGGCTACACCTTC. Translating gives CASRTGTGYVGYTF.

This clonotype was recorded at least ten times. This chain connects TRBV6-6 to TRBJ1-1, with D unresolved. The CDR3 runs 13 residues. Germline lookup yields CDR1 MNHNY and CDR2 SVGAGI (reference sequence). Between the trimmed V and J ends, which lost 8 bases and 0 bases, there was a span of 10 bases. CDR3: CASVKFLNTEAFF. CDR3 in DNA: TGTGCCAGCGTAAAATTCTTGAACACTGAAGCTTTCTTT.

This clonotype was observed many times. The gene calls are TRBV6-2 or TRBV6-3 and TRBJ1-2; D unresolved. CDR1 and CDR2 (germline): MNHEY, SVGEGT. Trimming removed 7 bases at V and 6 bases at J, with 18 bases between. The CDR3 loop spans 14 amino acids. The CDR3 loop is CASTRQLPADGYTF. The DNA for the CDR3 is TGTGCCAGCACCCGACAACTCCCAGCGGATGGCTACACCTTC.

The sample holds a few counts of this clonotype. This chain joins TRBV7-6 and TRBJ1-1, with D perhaps TRBD1 (5 bases). The V end was cut by 5 bases, the J end by 8 bases, with 15 bases between. The CDR3 extends over 13 amino acids. From germline, CDR1 is SGHVS and CDR2 FNYEAQ. The DNA of the CDR3 is TGTGCCAGCAGCCCTGTTGCGGGGGAAGAAGCTTTCTTT. Protein product: CASSPVAGEEAFF.

In this sample, this clonotype turned up a few times. The chain recombines TRBV4-2 with TRBJ2-6; a weak D match, TRBD1 (5 bases). The CDR3 has 14 amino acids. Germline V gene lookup returns CDR1 LGHNA and CDR2 YNFKEQ. V lost 5 bases and J lost 0, with 5 bases in between. As DNA, the CDR3 is TGTGCCAGCAGCGACAGCTCTGGGGCCAACGTCCTGACTTTC. It translates to CASSDSSGANVLTF.

This clonotype was recorded a few times. The rearrangement links TRBV5-1 to TRBJ2-7, with D unresolved. Trimming stripped 0 bases from V and 4 bases from J, with 11 bases between. This CDR3 is 14 amino acids long. Germline V gives CDR1 SGHRS, CDR2 YFSETQ. CDR3 region: CASSLEVPGYEQYF. Written as DNA, the CDR3 is TGCGCCAGCAGCTTGGAAGTTCCGGGTTACGAGCAGTACTTC. Combining the CDR3 with reference TRBV5-1 and TRBJ2-7 gives the whole variable domain KAGVTQTPRYLIKTRGQQVTLSCSPISGHRSVSWYQQTPGQGLQFLFEYFSETQRNKGNFPGRFSGRQFSNSRSEMNVSTLELGDSALYLCASSLEVPGYEQYFGPGTRLTVT.

The V gene is TRBV10-3, the J gene TRBJ2-1, with 9 bases aligning to TRBD1. The germline gives CDR1 ENHRY, CDR2 SYGVKD. J lost 8 bases, V lost 7 bases, and 15 bases had no gene match. The CDR3 runs to 16 residues. Here the CDR3 reads CAIKQLGQGSQDEQFF. The CDR3 DNA reads as TGTGCCATCAAGCAACTGGGACAGGGCTCCCAGGATGAGCAGTTCTTC.

J is TRBJ2-1 and V is TRBV12-3 or TRBV12-4; D remains unclear. This CDR3 spans 16 amino acids. V was clipped by 6 bases and J by 7 bases, with 22 bases between them. CDR3: CASSLHGPSVGNEQFF. The CDR3 DNA follows: TGTGCCAGCAGCCTACACGGGCCTTCTGTGGGGAATGAGCAGTTCTTC.

This clonotype occurred a few times. The genes are TRBV21-1 and TRBJ1-1; the table's D call of TRBD1 was not tested on the DNA. TRBV21-1 corresponds to a pseudogene. The CDR3 extends over 17 amino acids. The CDR3 loop reads CASSITTGRVRSTEAFF. Here the CDR3 DNA reads TGTGCCAGCAGCATCACGACAGGGCGGGTTAGGAGCACTGAAGCTTTCTTT.

This clonotype was recorded at least ten times. V gene TRBV9 combines with J gene TRBJ1-1; possible D gene TRBD1, 6 bases. Trimming stripped 4 bases from V and 1 base from J, with 14 bases between. Germline CDR1 is SGDLS and CDR2 is YYNGEE. The CDR3 is 15 amino acids. The DNA for the CDR3 is TGTGCCAGCAGCATCACCGGACAGCAGAACACTGAAGCTTTCTTT. This sequence encodes CASSITGQQNTEAFF.

This sequence joins TRBV20-1 and TRBJ2-7; 7 bases are shared with TRBD1. This CDR3 has 13 amino acids. The germline gives CDR1 DFQATT, CDR2 SNEGSKA (reference sequence). V lost 3 bases to trimming and J lost 4 bases; unmatched junction nucleotides: 6. The CDR3 bases are TGCAGTGCTAGTGGGACAGCTAAGTACGAGCAGTACTTC. Protein product: CSASGTAKYEQYF.

In its sample, this clonotype was seen once. V gene TRBV27 combines with J gene TRBJ2-3; TRBD2 agrees at 10 bases. Germline trimming cut 6 bases from V and 2 bases from J; bases unmatched to any gene: 5. The germline gives CDR1 MNHEY, CDR2 SMNVEV (reference sequence). The CDR3 spans 15 residues. CDR3 region: CASSGSGGFTDTQYF. The CDR3 nucleotides are TGTGCCAGCAGCGGTAGCGGGGGGTTCACAGATACGCAGTATTTT.

This chain joins TRBV7-2 and TRBJ1-6; 7 bases align to TRBD1. Per germline, CDR1 SGHTA and CDR2 FQGNSA. V lost 7 bases to trimming and J lost 9 bases; unmatched junction nucleotides: 12. The CDR3 extends over 15 amino acids. CDR3 sequence: CASTIGGGLSSPLHF. CDR3 DNA sequence: TGTGCCAGCACTATAGGGGGCGGTTTGAGTTCACCCCTCCACTTT.